What follows are 26 T cell receptor beta chains derived from one specimen sequenced in a study of cytomegalovirus exposure and HLA in healthy donors. With 60 Vbeta and 13 Jbeta primers, the PCR was carried out. Assay: immunoSEQ multiplex PCR; the TCRdb copy retains only in-frame clones and omits some. The table records some 54,000 clones, approximately 80% of them present only once. Material for sequencing was PBMCs. Receptors originate from a male donor in good health and CMV-seronegative.

The chain is built from TRBV6-5 and TRBJ2-7; a weak D match, TRBD1 (6 bases). Trimming stripped 0 bases from V and 6 bases from J, with 12 bases between. CDR1 is MNHEY, CDR2 SVGAGI, per germline. CDR3 length: 14 amino acids. The CDR3 nucleotides read TGTGCCAGCAGTTACTCAGGGGGTGTAGTCGAGCAGTACTTC. It codes for CASSYSGGVVEQYF.

The gene calls are TRBV2 and TRBJ2-1; 7 bases are a match to TRBD1. Germline-derived CDR1 and CDR2 are SNHLY and FYNNEI. This CDR3 comprises 14 residues. Trimming took 8 bases from V and 6 from J; bases not matched to a gene: 10. The CDR3 DNA is TGTGCCAGCTCTCGCCCAGGACAGGCCAATGAGCAGTTCTTC. Its protein product is CASSRPGQANEQFF. The entire variable domain, with the rest obtained from reference TRBV2 and TRBJ2-1, is as follows: EPEVTQTPSHQVTQMGQEVILRCVPISNHLYFYWYRQILGQKVEFLVSFYNNEISEKSEIFDDQFSVERPDGSNFTLKIRSTKLEDSAMYFCASSRPGQANEQFFGPGTRLTVL.

This chain uses TRBV5-1 with TRBJ2-3; D possibly corresponds to TRBD1 (6 bases). The V and J ends lost 1 base and 2 bases respectively, with 11 bases between them. This CDR3 contains 15 residues. CDR1 is SGHRS and CDR2 is YFSETQ in the germline V gene. In nucleotides, the CDR3 is TGCGCCAGCAGCTTGTCCCAGGGGATCACAGATACGCAGTATTTT. Amino acid sequence: CASSLSQGITDTQYF.

The rearrangement links TRBV4-3 to TRBJ2-7; tentatively, D is TRBD2 (5 bases). This CDR3 has 14 residues. Germline V gene lookup returns CDR1 LGHNA and CDR2 YSLEER. Trimming took off 0 bases at V and 8 bases at J, with 14 bases between the two ends. In DNA form, the CDR3 reads TGCGCCAGCAGCCAAGATTCTCAGAACGGGAAGCAGTACTTC. Translated, it gives CASSQDSQNGKQYF.

The chain carries TRBV4-3 and TRBJ1-4; possible D gene TRBD1, 5 bases. This CDR3 has 16 amino acids. Germline CDR1 reads LGHNA; CDR2 reads YSLEER. V was shortened by 0 bases and J by 8 bases, with 16 bases between the two germline ends. CDR3 protein: CASSQERAGRGEKLFF. CDR3 bases: TGCGCCAGCAGCCAAGAGAGGGCAGGGCGGGGAGAAAAACTGTTTTTT.

The J gene is TRBJ2-2, the V gene TRBV19; 7 bases align to TRBD2. The length of the CDR3 is 20 residues. V shed 7 bases, J shed 1 base, and the junction held 21 bases outside the gene matches. CDR1 and CDR2 (germline): LNHDA, SQIVND (reference sequence). CDR3 sequence: CASTTDIGLGAYWNTGELFF. The CDR3 DNA reads as TGTGCCAGTACCACTGATATCGGACTAGGGGCCTACTGGAACACCGGGGAGCTGTTTTTT. The variable domain in full, completed from reference TRBV19 and TRBJ2-2, reads DGGITQSPKYLFRKEGQNVTLSCEQNLNHDAMYWYRQDPGQGLRLIYYSQIVNDFQKGDIAEGYSVSREKKESFPLTVTSAQKNPTAFYLCASTTDIGLGAYWNTGELFFGEGSRLTVL.

The chain couples TRBV7-8 to TRBJ2-2, with a tentative D call TRBD2 (5 bases). Germline CDR1 SGHVS, CDR2 FQNEAQ. CDR3 length: 16 residues. Trimming took off 2 bases at V and 0 bases at J, with 10 bases between the two ends. The CDR3: CASSLLTGTNTGELFF. The CDR3 bases are TGTGCCAGCAGCTTATTAACCGGGACGAACACCGGGGAGCTGTTTTTT. The full variable domain, rest sourced from reference TRBV7-8 and TRBJ2-2, is GAGVSQSPRYKVAKRGQDVALRCDPISGHVSLFWYQQALGQGPEFLTYFQNEAQLDKSGLPSDRFFAERPEGSVSTLKIQRTQQEDSAVYLCASSLLTGTNTGELFFGEGSRLTVL.

This sequence joins TRBV6-6 and TRBJ1-4, with a weak D call TRBD1 (6 bases). V lost 4 bases to trimming and J lost 5 bases, with 11 bases between them. The CDR3 has 14 amino acids. Germline CDR1 is MNHNY and CDR2 is SVGAGI (reference sequence). The CDR3: CASSLDRYNEKLFF. The CDR3 DNA is TGTGCCAGCAGTTTAGACAGGTACAATGAAAAACTGTTTTTT.

The rearrangement links TRBV30 to TRBJ1-1; the D gene is possibly TRBD1 (5 bases). V dropped 3 bases and J dropped 3 bases, with 14 bases sitting between them. Germline assignment: CDR1 GTSNPN and CDR2 SVGIG (reference sequence). The CDR3 runs to 14 residues. CDR3 residues: CAWREGVGDTEAFF. For the CDR3, the DNA is TGTGCCTGGAGGGAGGGCGTGGGGGACACTGAAGCTTTCTTT. Full variable domain (outside the CDR3, taken from reference TRBV30 and TRBJ1-1): SQTIHQWPATLVQPVGSPLSLECTVEGTSNPNLYWYRQAAGRGLQLLFYSVGIGQISSEVPQNLSASRPQDRQFILSSKKLLLSDSGFYLCAWREGVGDTEAFFGQGTRLTVV.

The rearrangement uses TRBV6-5 and TRBJ1-2; TRBD1 aligns across 9 bases. The CDR3 is 13 residues long. CDR1 is MNHEY, CDR2 SVGAGI, per germline. The ends lost 5 bases at V and 3 bases at J; junction bases unmatched: 1. The DNA for the CDR3 is TGTGCCAGCAGTCGGACAGGGGACTATGGCTACACCTTC. The encoded protein is CASSRTGDYGYTF.

The chain has TRBV29-1 and TRBJ1-2; 11 bases fit TRBD1. Germline lookup yields CDR1 SQVTM and CDR2 ANQGSEA. J was trimmed by 5 bases and V by 6 bases; bases with no gene match: 5. The CDR3 runs 13 residues. The CDR3 nucleotides read TGCAGCGTGGGGACAGGGGGAAGTTATGGCTACACCTTC. Amino acids: CSVGTGGSYGYTF.

This chain joins TRBV19 and TRBJ1-2; 9 bases match TRBD1. Losses at the gene ends were 2 bases for V and 6 bases for J; bases not matched to a gene: 10. This CDR3 spans 16 amino acids. CDR1 and CDR2 (germline): LNHDA, SQIVND (reference sequence). CDR3 sequence: CASSILHRDRDDGYTF. The DNA for the CDR3 is TGTGCCAGTAGTATACTCCACCGGGACAGGGATGATGGCTACACCTTC.

The chain employs TRBV19 and TRBJ2-5; 11 positions agree with TRBD1. The end of the DNA is better explained by TRBJ2-7, so the J call may be wrong. Germline V gene data show CDR1 as LNHDA and CDR2 as SQIVND (reference sequence). This CDR3 has 13 amino acids. As DNA, the CDR3 is TGTGCCAGTAGTTTCGGGACAGGGGGCGAGCAGTACTTC. This sequence encodes CASSFGTGGEQYF.

The chain combines TRBV5-4 with TRBJ2-7; 9 nucleotides agree with TRBD1. V shed 4 bases, J shed 9 bases, and the junction held 11 bases outside the gene matches. CDR1 SGHNT and CDR2 YYREEE come from the germline V gene (reference sequence). CDR3 length: 14 amino acids. CDR3 sequence (DNA): TGTGCCAGCAGCCCCAGGGACAGGGCCAACGGGCAGTACTTC. As protein: CASSPRDRANGQYF. The variable domain in full, completed from reference TRBV5-4 and TRBJ2-7, reads ETGVTQSPTHLIKTRGQQVTLRCSSQSGHNTVSWYQQALGQGPQFIFQYYREEENGRGNFPPRFSGLQFPNYSSELNVNALELDDSALYLCASSPRDRANGQYFGPGTRLTVT.

CDR3 sequence reads: CASSESTGSPRYNSPLHF. The CDR3 bases are TGTGCCAGCAGTGAGTCTACAGGTTCTCCCCGCTATAATTCACCCCTCCACTTT. The genes are TRBV2 and TRBJ1-6; TRBD1 is a possible D gene (5 bases). This CDR3 spans 18 amino acids. Germline V gene sequence: CDR1 SNHLY, CDR2 FYNNEI. V was pared by 3 bases and J by 3 bases, with 18 bases between.

This sequence joins TRBV6-5 and TRBJ1-2; TRBD1 might be the D (6 bases). The CDR3 is made up of 15 amino acids. The germline V gene has CDR1 MNHEY and CDR2 SVGAGI. Trimming shortened V by 2 bases and J by 7 bases, and 17 bases separated the two germline ends. The DNA of the CDR3 is TGTGCCAGCAGTTACCTCTTAGGGGGTGCGAGTGGCTACACCTTC. Translation: CASSYLLGGASGYTF.

The chain uses TRBV7-2 and TRBJ2-3; TRBD1 aligns across 7 bases. Germline V lookup: CDR1 SGHTA, CDR2 FQGNSA. The V and J ends lost 10 bases and 4 bases, in that order; junction bases with no gene match: 8. The CDR3 consists of 13 residues. The CDR3 reads CATGRGPADTQYF. CDR3 coding DNA: TGTGCCACCGGTAGGGGGCCAGCAGATACGCAGTATTTT. The full variable domain, rest sourced from reference TRBV7-2 and TRBJ2-3, is GAGVSQSPSNKVTEKGKDVELRCDPISGHTALYWYRQSLGQGLEFLIYFQGNSAPDKSGLPSDRFSAERTGGSVSTLTIQRTQQEDSAVYLCATGRGPADTQYFGPGTRLTVL.

J is TRBJ1-2 and V is TRBV9, with 7 bases aligning to TRBD1. The ends lost 6 bases at V and 4 bases at J; junction bases unmatched: 12. The length of the CDR3 is 15 residues. Germline lookup yields CDR1 SGDLS and CDR2 YYNGEE. This chain's CDR3 is CASNPGQASSYGYTF. The CDR3 coding sequence is TGTGCCAGCAACCCTGGACAGGCCTCTAGCTATGGCTACACCTTC.

The chain links TRBV2 to TRBJ1-6, with a weak D call TRBD1 (5 bases). Germline values: CDR1 SNHLY, CDR2 FYNNEI. V lost 6 bases to trimming and J lost 0 bases, with 12 bases between them. The CDR3 has 16 residues. The CDR3 region is CASRPGLSSYNSPLHF. CDR3 DNA sequence: TGTGCCAGCAGGCCGGGACTCAGCTCCTATAATTCACCCCTCCACTTT.

V usage is TRBV7-2 and J usage is TRBJ2-4; D uncertain. The CDR3 extends over 16 amino acids. Trimming left V 1 base short and J 0 bases short, with 10 bases between. Germline V CDR1 and CDR2: SGHTA, FQGNSA. CDR3 coding DNA: TGTGCCAGCAGCTTAGTAACCGGTCTAGCCAAAAACATTCAGTACTTC. Translating gives CASSLVTGLAKNIQYF.

In this sample, this clone turned up once. The CDR3 DNA sequence: TGTGCCAGCAGCTTAAGGACAGCGTACGAGCAGTACTTC. Translated, it gives CASSLRTAYEQYF. The V gene is TRBV7-6, the J gene TRBJ2-7, with D perhaps TRBD1 (6 bases). V lost 2 bases, J lost 4 bases, and 9 bases lay in between. Germline-derived CDR1 and CDR2 are SGHVS and FNYEAQ. This CDR3 has 13 amino acids.

The CDR3 reads CASSQQAAGELFF. DNA for the CDR3: TGTGCCAGTAGTCAACAGGCCGCCGGGGAGCTGTTTTTT. The chain links TRBV19 to TRBJ2-2; maybe TRBD1 (5 bases). The CDR3 loop spans 13 amino acids. Trimming cost V 5 bases and J 6 bases, with 10 bases left between them. CDR1 LNHDA and CDR2 SQIVND come from the germline V gene (reference sequence). Variable domain in full (rest from reference TRBV19 and TRBJ2-2): DGGITQSPKYLFRKEGQNVTLSCEQNLNHDAMYWYRQDPGQGLRLIYYSQIVNDFQKGDIAEGYSVSREKKESFPLTVTSAQKNPTAFYLCASSQQAAGELFFGEGSRLTVL.

The V call is TRBV30, the J call TRBJ1-4, with D possibly matching TRBD1 (6 bases). The V and J ends lost 4 bases and 5 bases respectively, with 14 bases between them. Germline lookup yields CDR1 GTSNPN and CDR2 SVGIG (reference sequence). This CDR3 contains 14 residues. CDR3 bases: TGTGCCTGGAACCAACAGGGTAGAAATGAAAAACTGTTTTTT. This encodes CAWNQQGRNEKLFF.

This clone appeared a few times. This chain connects TRBV18 to TRBJ1-1; D gene uncertain. The CDR3 is made up of 13 amino acids. The germline V gene encodes CDR1 KGHSH and CDR2 LQKENI. Deletions cut 4 bases from V and 0 bases from J, with 6 bases between. The CDR3 coding sequence is TGTGCCAGCTCACAAGACTTGAACACTGAAGCTTTCTTT. The encoded protein is CASSQDLNTEAFF.

The chain joins TRBV30 to TRBJ1-1; possibly TRBD1 for D (5 bases). Germline CDR1 and CDR2: GTSNPN and SVGIG (reference sequence). Trimming stripped 2 bases from V and 0 bases from J, with 19 bases between. This CDR3 region has 17 residues. The CDR3, as DNA: TGTGCCTGGAGTCCCGCGGGGGTCGGGAGGGTGAACACTGAAGCTTTCTTT. The encoded protein is CAWSPAGVGRVNTEAFF.

The V call is TRBV10-3, the J call TRBJ1-1; D is undetermined. Per germline, CDR1 ENHRY and CDR2 SYGVKD. V lost 6 bases to trimming and J lost 3 bases, with 11 bases between them. CDR3 length equals 13 residues. This chain's CDR3 is CAISDKKDTEAFF. CDR3 DNA sequence: TGTGCCATCAGCGACAAGAAGGACACTGAAGCTTTCTTT.